The rows below give T cell receptor beta chains drawn from one sample of a study of CD8 T cells in Susac syndrome. TCRdb used MiXCR to reprocess the immunoSEQ multiplex PCR reads, holding one entry per CDR3 protein. In the table there are 170,000 or so distinct CDR3 sequences, over 90% of which are singletons. The sample comprised CD4+ T cells from PBMCs. Source of these receptors: a human donor with Susac syndrome. CDR3s include the opening cysteine and the closing phenylalanine or tryptophan. The D gene is left open where the match is weak. Clone size, where shown, is once, few, many, or a class for clones that have expanded.

TGTGCCTGGGGGGACAGAGACATTCAGTACTTC	CAWGDRDIQYF	NA	TRBV30	11	TRBD1	TRBJ2-4
TGTGCCACCAGGCAGGGAGCGGGAGAGGGAAGCTCCTACAATGAGCAGTTCTTC	CATRQGAGEGSSYNEQFF	NA	TRBV24-1	18	TRBD2	TRBJ2-1
TGTGCCAGCAGCGTTAGCGGGGGTACCTACGAGCAGTACTTC	CASSVSGGTYEQYF	NA	TRBV28	14	TRBD2	TRBJ2-7
TGTGCCTGGAGCCCGGGAGGGGATGGCTACACCTTC	CAWSPGGDGYTF	NA	TRBV30	12	NA	TRBJ1-2
TGCGCCAGCAGCCGTTTCGCTGCGGGTGGGACTAGCGTCTATGAGCAGTTCTTC	CASSRFAAGGTSVYEQFF	NA	TRBV4-3	18	TRBD2	TRBJ2-1
TGTGCCAGCAGCTTATTGACCGTGACGAACACCGGGGAGCTGTTTTTT	CASSLLTVTNTGELFF	NA	TRBV7-8	16	NA	TRBJ2-2
TGTGCCAGCAGCCGGACTAGCATGAATGAGCAGTTCTTC	CASSRTSMNEQFF	NA	TRBV7-2	13	TRBD2	TRBJ2-1
TGTGCCAGCGCACGGGACAGGGATTACACAGATACGCAGTATTTT	CASARDRDYTDTQYF	NA	TRBV6-5	15	TRBD1	TRBJ2-3
TGTGCCAGCAGTTTATGGAAGGGCATAGCGGGAACCCTCTACAATGAGCAGTTCTTC	CASSLWKGIAGTLYNEQFF	NA	TRBV28	19	TRBD2	TRBJ2-1
TGTGCCAGCAGCAGACTAGCGGGAGGGTTATACAATGAGCAGTTCTTC	CASSRLAGGLYNEQFF	NA	TRBV21-1	16	NA	TRBJ2-1
TGCAGTGCTAGAGAGCCTAGGGCGTCCCTCCACTTT	CSAREPRASLHF	once	TRBV20-1	12	NA	TRBJ1-6
TGTGCCAGCAGCCCGGGAGCTTTCTTT	CASSPGAFF	NA	TRBV9	9	NA	TRBJ1-1
TGTGCCAGCAGTTTGGTGGGAGGTGGGCAGTTCTTC	CASSLVGGGQFF	NA	TRBV6-2/TRBV6-3	12	NA	TRBJ2-1
TGTGCCAGCAGGCCCGGGGGAGGGTCAGAGACCCAGTACTTC	CASRPGGGSETQYF	NA	TRBV12-3/TRBV12-4	14	TRBD2	TRBJ2-5
TGTGCCAGCAGCTTGGTACTCTACGAGCAGTACTTC	CASSLVLYEQYF	NA	TRBV7-2	12	NA	TRBJ2-7
TGTGCCAGCAGTGGAGACTCCGGGGAGCTGTTTTTT	CASSGDSGELFF	NA	TRBV2	12	NA	TRBJ2-2
TGCAGTGCTAGAGATTGGGGGCAGTACTCCTACGAGCAGTACTTC	CSARDWGQYSYEQYF	NA	TRBV20-1	15	NA	TRBJ2-7
TGTGCCAGCAGTTACTCGTCCCGGGGGGGACGAGCCAACGTCCTGACTTTC	CASSYSSRGGRANVLTF	NA	TRBV6-5	17	TRBD2	TRBJ2-6
TGTGCCTGGAACCGAGGCATAGATGACAATGAGCAGTTCTTC	CAWNRGIDDNEQFF	NA	TRBV30	14	NA	TRBJ2-1
TGCAGTGCTATCCGGACAGGATGGGCTAATGAAAAACTGTTTTTT	CSAIRTGWANEKLFF	NA	TRBV20-1	15	TRBD1	TRBJ1-4
TGTGCCAGCAGCTTAAAGGAGACCTTGCGTCGCGCTTTCTTT	CASSLKETLRRAFF	NA	TRBV7-9	14	NA	TRBJ1-1
TGTGCCTGGAGTGTAACCGGGCACACTGAAGCTTTCTTT	CAWSVTGHTEAFF	NA	TRBV30	13	NA	TRBJ1-1
TGTGCCTACCTAAAACAGGGTACCTACGAGCAGTACTTC	CAYLKQGTYEQYF	NA	TRBV30	13	NA	TRBJ2-7